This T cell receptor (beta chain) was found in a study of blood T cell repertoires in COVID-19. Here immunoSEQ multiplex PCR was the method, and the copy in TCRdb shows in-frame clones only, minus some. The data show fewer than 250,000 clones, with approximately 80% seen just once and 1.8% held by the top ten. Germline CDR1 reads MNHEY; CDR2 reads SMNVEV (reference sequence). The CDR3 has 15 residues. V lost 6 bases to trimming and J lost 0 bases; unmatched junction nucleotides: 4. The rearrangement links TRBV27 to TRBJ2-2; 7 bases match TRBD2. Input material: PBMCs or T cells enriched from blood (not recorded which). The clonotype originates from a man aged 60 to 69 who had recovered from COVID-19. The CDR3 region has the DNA TGTGCCAGCAGGAACGGACTAGCGAACACCGGGGAGCTGTTTTTT. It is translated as CASRNGLANTGELFF.